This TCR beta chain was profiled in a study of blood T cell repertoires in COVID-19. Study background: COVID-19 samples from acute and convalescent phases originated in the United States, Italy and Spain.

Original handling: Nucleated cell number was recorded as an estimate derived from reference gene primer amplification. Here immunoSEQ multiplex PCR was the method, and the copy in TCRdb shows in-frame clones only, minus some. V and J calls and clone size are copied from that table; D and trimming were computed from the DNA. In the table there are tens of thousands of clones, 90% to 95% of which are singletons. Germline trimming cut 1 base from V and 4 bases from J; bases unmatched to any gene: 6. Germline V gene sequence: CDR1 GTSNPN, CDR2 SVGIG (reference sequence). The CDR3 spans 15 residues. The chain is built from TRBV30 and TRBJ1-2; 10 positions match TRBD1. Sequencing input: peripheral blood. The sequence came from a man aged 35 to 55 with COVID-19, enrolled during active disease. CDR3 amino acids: CAWSADRGIGYGYTF. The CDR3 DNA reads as TGTGCCTGGAGTGCGGACAGGGGGATCGGCTATGGCTACACCTTC.